The 18 T cell receptor beta chains below all came from one sample that was sequenced in a study of blood T cell repertoires in COVID-19. Some clones are missing from TCRdb's copy, which holds only in-frame ones; the method was immunoSEQ multiplex PCR. This sample has some 170,000 clones, with about 88% found just once. The sample comprised peripheral blood. The source of these receptors is a man between 60 and 70 years old with active or convalescent COVID-19.

This sequence joins TRBV6-6 and TRBJ1-5, with D hard to call. Germline V gene lookup returns CDR1 MNHNY and CDR2 SVGAGI (reference sequence). CDR3 size: 13 residues. V was trimmed by 2 bases and J by 5 bases, leaving 7 bases between them. This CDR3 reads CASSYNPDQPQHF. CDR3 nucleotides: TGTGCCAGCAGTTACAATCCCGATCAGCCCCAGCATTTT.

This clone was picked up a small number of times. The genes are TRBV19 and TRBJ1-2; no reliable D call. Germline V gives CDR1 LNHDA, CDR2 SQIVND (reference sequence). Trimming cost V 6 bases and J 2 bases, with 10 bases left between them. CDR3 length: 13 residues. The CDR3: CASRVAVNYGYTF. The CDR3 DNA follows: TGTGCCAGTAGGGTTGCGGTCAACTATGGCTACACCTTC.

This chain connects TRBV6-5 to TRBJ2-1; 8 bases match TRBD2. Per germline, CDR1 MNHEY and CDR2 SVGAGI. This CDR3 is 16 amino acids long. Trimming cost V 2 bases and J 3 bases; bases outside gene matches: 6. CDR3 amino acids: CASSYRWRGVYNEQFF. The CDR3 DNA sequence: TGTGCCAGCAGTTACCGGTGGCGGGGGGTCTACAATGAGCAGTTCTTC.

This clone was detected a few times. This rearrangement joins TRBV7-6 to TRBJ2-7; TRBD1 matches at 8 bases. Germline values: CDR1 SGHVS, CDR2 FNYEAQ. The V segment lost 1 base and the J segment 2 bases; nucleotides outside the gene matches: 7. This CDR3 region has 16 residues. The DNA for the CDR3 is TGTGCCAGCAGCTTAGGCCCGCAGGGGGCCCCCTACGAGCAGTACTTC. Residues: CASSLGPQGAPYEQYF.

The chain carries TRBV4-1 and TRBJ1-4, with 7 bases identical to TRBD1. Germline CDR1 is MGHRA and CDR2 is YSYEKL. The CDR3 totals 14 residues. Trimming took 6 bases from V and 7 from J; bases not matched to a gene: 8. CDR3 in DNA: TGCGCCAGCAGTCTTGACAGGGCGGGTGAAAAACTGTTTTTT. Encoded protein: CASSLDRAGEKLFF.

J is TRBJ2-7 and V is TRBV5-1, with 12 bases that match TRBD2. Germline-derived CDR1 and CDR2 are SGHRS and YFSETQ. V shed 4 bases, J shed 0 bases, and the junction held 5 bases outside the gene matches. The CDR3 length is 16 residues. CDR3 in amino acids: CASSRTSGDSSYEQYF. The CDR3 bases are TGCGCCAGCAGCCGGACTAGCGGGGATAGCTCCTACGAGCAGTACTTC.

This sequence joins TRBV6-6 and TRBJ1-1; D call uncertain. CDR1 and CDR2 from the germline V gene are MNHNY and SVGAGI (reference sequence). The CDR3 runs 13 residues. The V end was cut by 7 bases, the J end by 4 bases, with 13 bases between. CDR3 region: CASTSQLPTEAFF. CDR3 DNA: TGTGCCAGCACCTCACAGTTACCCACTGAAGCTTTCTTT.

This chain connects TRBV10-3 to TRBJ1-1; the D is unclear. The ends were cut back, 2 bases at V and 3 bases at J, with 7 bases in the middle. From germline, CDR1 is ENHRY and CDR2 SYGVKD. The CDR3 runs to 13 residues. The CDR3 region has the DNA TGTGCCATCAGTGAGACGCTACACACTGAAGCTTTCTTT. Encoded protein: CAISETLHTEAFF.

The chain employs TRBV19 and TRBJ2-1; a weak D match, TRBD1 (5 bases). Looked up from germline, CDR1 is LNHDA and CDR2 is SQIVND (reference sequence). Trimming pared 6 bases from V and 15 bases from J, leaving 18 bases between. The CDR3 sequence is 12 residues long. CDR3 sequence (DNA): TGTGCCAGTAGCGAAGACGGGCGCAGGGCGTTCTTC. This encodes CASSEDGRRAFF.

The J gene is TRBJ1-5, the V gene TRBV10-3; D unresolved. Trimming left V 4 bases short and J 6 bases short, with 13 bases between. Germline lookup yields CDR1 ENHRY and CDR2 SYGVKD. This CDR3 is 14 amino acids long. CDR3 amino acids: CAISGETDGQPQHF. The CDR3 DNA is TGTGCCATCAGTGGGGAGACGGATGGTCAGCCCCAGCATTTT.

This clone has at least ten counts. The genes are TRBV29-1 and TRBJ2-7, with TRBD1 matching 8 bases. V lost 2 bases, J lost 5 bases, and 11 bases stayed unmatched. Germline values: CDR1 SQVTM, CDR2 ANQGSEA. There are 15 residues in the CDR3. CDR3 region: CSVEKPGQVFDEQYF. CDR3 bases: TGCAGCGTTGAAAAACCGGGACAGGTTTTCGACGAGCAGTACTTC.

Worth noting for this clone: Other DNA sequences of this sample code for an identical CDR3. The gene calls are TRBV5-1 and TRBJ2-3; 7 bases agree with TRBD1. This CDR3 comprises 15 residues. Germline loops: CDR1 SGHRS, CDR2 YFSETQ. Losses at the gene ends were 0 bases for V and 2 bases for J; bases not matched to a gene: 3. The CDR3 region is CASSLAGQPTDTQYF. CDR3 coding DNA: TGCGCCAGCAGCTTGGCGGGACAGCCCACAGATACGCAGTATTTT.

Note on this clone: The junction shows a germline mismatch at one end, possibly a read error. Written as DNA, the CDR3 is TGTGCCAGCACCCCGGGAGGGGTGAAAACTGAAGCTTTCTTT. Protein: CASTPGGVKTEAFF. The chain has TRBV7-9 and TRBJ1-1; tentatively, D is TRBD1 (5 bases). The germline V gene has CDR1 SEHNR and CDR2 FQNEAQ (reference sequence). The CDR3 has 14 amino acids.

The chain carries TRBV5-1 and TRBJ2-1; 10 nucleotides match TRBD1. Germline V gene data show CDR1 as SGHRS and CDR2 as YFSETQ. The CDR3 has 15 residues. J gave up 7 bases and V 6 bases, and 10 bases lay outside the gene matches. The CDR3 DNA sequence: TGCGCCAGCACTCTAAATCCGGGACAGGGGAATGAGCAGTTCTTC. Translation: CASTLNPGQGNEQFF.

In regard to this clone: Other DNA sequences of this sample code for an identical CDR3. The chain employs TRBV5-5 and TRBJ1-1; no clear D. Trimming took 0 bases from V and 0 from J, leaving 6 bases between them. Germline CDR1 and CDR2: SGHKS and YYEKEE (reference sequence). The CDR3 loop spans 14 amino acids. The CDR3 nucleotides are TGTGCCAGCAGCTTGGCCGGGATGAACACTGAAGCTTTCTTT. Translation gives CASSLAGMNTEAFF.

A note on this clone: Sequence at one end of the junction differs from germline and may be a read error. The chain is built from TRBV9 and TRBJ2-1; 7 bases line up with TRBD2. The CDR3 is made up of 15 amino acids. Germline V gene data show CDR1 as SGDLS and CDR2 as YYNGEE. The CDR3 DNA is TGTGCCAGCACCGTACAAGCGGGGATCAACAATGAGCAGTTCTTC. It is translated as CASTVQAGINNEQFF.

This clone was picked up one time. This rearrangement joins TRBV27 to TRBJ1-6; TRBD1 matches at 8 bases. Germline V gene lookup returns CDR1 MNHEY and CDR2 SMNVEV (reference sequence). This CDR3 region has 15 residues. After removal of 2 bases from V and 5 bases from J, the junction contained 2 bases not matched to a gene. Here the CDR3 reads CASSLVGQDNSPLHF. The CDR3 DNA is TGTGCCAGCAGTTTAGTGGGACAGGATAATTCACCCCTCCACTTT.

The gene calls are TRBV5-4 and TRBJ1-2, with 9 bases that match TRBD1. J gave up 4 bases and V 3 bases, and 7 bases lay outside the gene matches. Per germline, CDR1 SGHNT and CDR2 YYREEE (reference sequence). The CDR3 runs 15 residues. The CDR3 DNA sequence: TGTGCCAGCAGCTCGGAAGGACAGGGGATCTATGGCTACACCTTC. Translated: CASSSEGQGIYGYTF.